The source of this TCR beta chain is a study of PD-1 blockade in classical Hodgkin lymphoma. With respect to this clone: Antigen: not known.

The CDR3 sequence is 13 residues long. The germline CDR1 and CDR2 sequences are MDHEN and SYDVKM. Study observations and caveats: Newly diagnosed patients had baseline TCR diversity that was reportedly lower than that of healthy donors. Similar baseline diversity was found in complete responders and newly diagnosed patients.

TCRdb keeps only in-frame clones here, not all; method: immunoSEQ multiplex PCR. This table holds roughly 70,000 clones, about 64% found once. Every patient experienced relapse after autologous stem cell transplantation, and brentuximab vedotin exposure varied. The chain links TRBV28 to TRBJ1-2; weak D call: TRBD1 (5 bases). The material sequenced was peripheral blood mononuclear cells (PBMCs), taken before the second cycle of nivolumab. The sequence was obtained from a human donor with classical Hodgkin lymphoma. CDR3 sequence: CVSRGELLKGYTF. As DNA, the CDR3 is TGTGTCTCGCGGGGGGAGTTGTTGAAAGGCTACACCTTC.